This TCR beta chain was observed in a study of T cell responses to AZD1222 COVID-19 vaccine. Study summary: Pooled in the analysis were second doses at about 4 or about 12 weeks.

Study observations and caveats: Within unmutated variant regions lay the reported targets of nearly half of spike-specific TCRs.

With respect to this clone: Antigen: not known.

The method was immunoSEQ multiplex PCR; TCRdb's version includes in-frame clones alone and lacks a portion of them. The sample lists about 94,000 clones; 70% to 90% were seen once. Germline values: CDR1 MNHEY, CDR2 SVGAGI. With 7 bases removed from V and 8 bases from J, the gap between germline ends came to 15 bases. The CDR3 extends over 13 amino acids. The gene calls are TRBV6-5 and TRBJ1-3; TRBD1 is a possible D gene (5 bases). This sample comprised peripheral blood, obtained on day 0 of AZD1222 vaccination. This TCR came from an adult in good health. CDR3 sequence reads: CASIGVRAYTIYF. CDR3 sequence (DNA): TGTGCCAGCATTGGAGTCAGGGCTTACACCATATATTTT.